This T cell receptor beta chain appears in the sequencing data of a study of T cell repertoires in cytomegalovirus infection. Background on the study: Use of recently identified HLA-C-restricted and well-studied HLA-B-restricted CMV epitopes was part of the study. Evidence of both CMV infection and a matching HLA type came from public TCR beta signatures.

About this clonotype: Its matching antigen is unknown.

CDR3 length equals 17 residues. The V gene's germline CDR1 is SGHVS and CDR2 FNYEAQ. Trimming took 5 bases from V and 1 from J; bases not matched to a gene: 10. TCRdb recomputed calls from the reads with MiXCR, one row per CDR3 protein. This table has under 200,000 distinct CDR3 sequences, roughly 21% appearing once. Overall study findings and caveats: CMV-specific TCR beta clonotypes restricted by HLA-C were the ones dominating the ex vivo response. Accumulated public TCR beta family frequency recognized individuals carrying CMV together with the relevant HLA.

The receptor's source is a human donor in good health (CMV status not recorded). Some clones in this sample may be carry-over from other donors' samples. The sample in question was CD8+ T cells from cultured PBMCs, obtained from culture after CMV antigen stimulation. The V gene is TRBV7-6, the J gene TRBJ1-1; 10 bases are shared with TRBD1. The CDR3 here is CASSPRDRGTTNTEAFF. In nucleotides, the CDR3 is TGTGCCAGCAGCCCACGGGACAGGGGAACGACGAACACTGAAGCTTTCTTT.